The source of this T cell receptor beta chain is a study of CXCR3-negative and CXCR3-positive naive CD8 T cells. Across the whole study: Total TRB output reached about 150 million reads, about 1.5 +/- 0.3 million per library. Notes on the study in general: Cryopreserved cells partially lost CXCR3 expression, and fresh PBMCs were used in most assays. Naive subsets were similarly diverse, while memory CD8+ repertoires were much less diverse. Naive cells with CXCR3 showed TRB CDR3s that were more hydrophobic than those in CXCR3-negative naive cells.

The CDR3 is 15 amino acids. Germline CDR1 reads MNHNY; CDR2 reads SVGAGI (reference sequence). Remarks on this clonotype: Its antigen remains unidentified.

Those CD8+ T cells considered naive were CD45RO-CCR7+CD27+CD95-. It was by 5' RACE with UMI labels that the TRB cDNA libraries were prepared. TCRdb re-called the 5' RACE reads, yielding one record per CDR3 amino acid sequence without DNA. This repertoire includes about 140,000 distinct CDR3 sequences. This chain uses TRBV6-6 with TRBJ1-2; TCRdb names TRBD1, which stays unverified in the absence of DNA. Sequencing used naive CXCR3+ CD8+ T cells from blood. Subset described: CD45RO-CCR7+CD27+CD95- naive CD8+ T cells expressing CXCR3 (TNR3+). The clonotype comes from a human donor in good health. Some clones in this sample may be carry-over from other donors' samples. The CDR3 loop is CASSLPGQGNYGYTF.